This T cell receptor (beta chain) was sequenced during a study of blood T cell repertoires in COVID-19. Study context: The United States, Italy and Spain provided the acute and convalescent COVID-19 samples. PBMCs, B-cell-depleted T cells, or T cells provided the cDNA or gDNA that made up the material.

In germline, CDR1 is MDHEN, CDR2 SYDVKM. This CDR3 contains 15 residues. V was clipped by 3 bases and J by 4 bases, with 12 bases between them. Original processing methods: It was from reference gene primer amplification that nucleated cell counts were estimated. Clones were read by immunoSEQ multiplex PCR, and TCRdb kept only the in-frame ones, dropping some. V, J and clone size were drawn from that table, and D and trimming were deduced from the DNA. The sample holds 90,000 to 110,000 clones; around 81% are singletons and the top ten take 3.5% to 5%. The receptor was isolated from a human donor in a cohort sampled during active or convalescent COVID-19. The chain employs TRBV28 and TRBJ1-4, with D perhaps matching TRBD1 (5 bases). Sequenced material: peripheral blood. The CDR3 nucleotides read TGTGCCAGCAGTTTCGGCGGGGGGGTTAATGAAAAACTGTTTTTT. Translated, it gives CASSFGGGVNEKLFF.